This T cell receptor beta chain was sequenced for a study of cytomegalovirus exposure and HLA in healthy donors. Germline CDR1 MGHDK, CDR2 SYGVNS. The germline V and J ends were trimmed by 6 bases and 8 bases, with 10 bases remaining between them. The CDR3 sequence is 11 residues long. With 60 Vbeta and 13 Jbeta primers, the PCR was carried out. Authors' methods: A later analysis counted 80 million or so unique TCR beta chains, around 10 million shared. Only in-frame clones appear in the TCRdb table, and some are missing; sequencing was by immunoSEQ multiplex PCR. That table gives V, J and clone size, and the DNA gave D and trimming. The table shows some 150,000 clones, with about four fifths occurring only once.

The sequenced sample was PBMCs. The chain has TRBV25-1 and TRBJ1-2; D is unresolved. This receptor was taken from a man in his forties in good health and CMV-seropositive. CDR3 sequence (DNA): TGTGCCAGCAGCACAAGTGGCGGCTACACCTTC. This encodes CASSTSGGYTF.